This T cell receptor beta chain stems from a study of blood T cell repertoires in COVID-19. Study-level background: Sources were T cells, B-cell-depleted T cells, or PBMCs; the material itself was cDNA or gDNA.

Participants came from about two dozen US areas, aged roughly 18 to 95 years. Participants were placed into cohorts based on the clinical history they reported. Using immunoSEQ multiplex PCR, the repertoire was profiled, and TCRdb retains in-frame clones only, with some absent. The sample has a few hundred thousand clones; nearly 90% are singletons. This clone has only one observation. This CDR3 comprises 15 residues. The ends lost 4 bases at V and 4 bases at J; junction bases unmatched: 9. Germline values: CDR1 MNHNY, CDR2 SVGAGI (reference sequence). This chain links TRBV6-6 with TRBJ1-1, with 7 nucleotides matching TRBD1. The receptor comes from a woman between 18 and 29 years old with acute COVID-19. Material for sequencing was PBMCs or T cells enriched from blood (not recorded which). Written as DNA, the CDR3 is TGTGCCAGCAGTTCCCCGACAGGGCTGGCCACTGAAGCTTTCTTT. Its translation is CASSSPTGLATEAFF.